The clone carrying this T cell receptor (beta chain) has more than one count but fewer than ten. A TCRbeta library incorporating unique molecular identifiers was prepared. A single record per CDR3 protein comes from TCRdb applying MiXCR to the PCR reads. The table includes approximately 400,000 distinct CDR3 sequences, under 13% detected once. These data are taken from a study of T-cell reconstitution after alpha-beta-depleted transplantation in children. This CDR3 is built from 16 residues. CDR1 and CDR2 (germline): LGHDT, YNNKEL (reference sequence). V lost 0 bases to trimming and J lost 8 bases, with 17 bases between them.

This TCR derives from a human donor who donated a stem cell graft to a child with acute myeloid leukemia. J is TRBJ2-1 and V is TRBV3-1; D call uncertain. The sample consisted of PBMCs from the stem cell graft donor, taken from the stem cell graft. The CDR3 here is CASSQEALGIGDEQFF. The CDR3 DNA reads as TGTGCCAGCAGCCAAGAAGCGCTAGGTATCGGCGATGAGCAGTTCTTC.